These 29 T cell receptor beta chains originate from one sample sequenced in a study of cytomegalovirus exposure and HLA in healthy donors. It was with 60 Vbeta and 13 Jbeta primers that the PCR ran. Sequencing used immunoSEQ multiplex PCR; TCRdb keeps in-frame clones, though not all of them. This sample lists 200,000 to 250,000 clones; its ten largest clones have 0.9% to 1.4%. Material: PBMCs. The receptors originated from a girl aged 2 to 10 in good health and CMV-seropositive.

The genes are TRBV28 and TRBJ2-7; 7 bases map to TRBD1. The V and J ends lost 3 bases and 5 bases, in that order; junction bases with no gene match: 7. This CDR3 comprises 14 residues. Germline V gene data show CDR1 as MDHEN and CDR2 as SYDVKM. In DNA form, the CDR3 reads TGTGCCAGCAGTTTTACCGACAGGGTCCACGAGCAGTACTTC. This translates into CASSFTDRVHEQYF. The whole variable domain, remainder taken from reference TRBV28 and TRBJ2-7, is DVKVTQSSRYLVKRTGEKVFLECVQDMDHENMFWYRQDPGLGLRLIYFSYDVKMKEKGDIPEGYSVSREKKERFSLILESASTNQTSMYLCASSFTDRVHEQYFGPGTRLTVT.

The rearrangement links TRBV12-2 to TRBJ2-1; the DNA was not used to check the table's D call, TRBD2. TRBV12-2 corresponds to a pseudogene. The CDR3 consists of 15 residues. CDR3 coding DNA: TGTGCAAGTCGCCCGAGAATGCCATCGTACAATGAGCAGTTCTTC. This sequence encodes CASRPRMPSYNEQFF.

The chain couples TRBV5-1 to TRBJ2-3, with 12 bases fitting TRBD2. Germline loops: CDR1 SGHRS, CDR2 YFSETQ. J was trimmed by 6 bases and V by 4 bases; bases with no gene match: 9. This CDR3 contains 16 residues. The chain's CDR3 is CASSLLTSGSGDTQYF. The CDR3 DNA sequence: TGCGCCAGCAGCCTCCTGACTAGCGGGAGTGGGGATACGCAGTATTTT.

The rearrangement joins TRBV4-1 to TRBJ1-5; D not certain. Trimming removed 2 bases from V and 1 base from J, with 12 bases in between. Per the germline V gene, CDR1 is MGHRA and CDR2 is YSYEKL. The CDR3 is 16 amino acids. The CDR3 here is CASSQFPPESNQPQHF. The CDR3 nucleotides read TGCGCCAGCAGCCAATTCCCTCCGGAGAGCAATCAGCCCCAGCATTTT.

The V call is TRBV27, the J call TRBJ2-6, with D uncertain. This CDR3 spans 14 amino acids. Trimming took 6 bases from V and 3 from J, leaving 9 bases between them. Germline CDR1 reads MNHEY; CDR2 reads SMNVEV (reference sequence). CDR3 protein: CASSQANGANVLTF. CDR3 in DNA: TGTGCCAGCAGCCAGGCTAATGGGGCCAACGTCCTGACTTTC.

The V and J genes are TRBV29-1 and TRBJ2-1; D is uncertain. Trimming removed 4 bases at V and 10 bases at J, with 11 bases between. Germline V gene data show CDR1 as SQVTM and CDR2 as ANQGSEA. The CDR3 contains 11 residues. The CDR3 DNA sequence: TGCAGCGTTGGACTCCCAAGGGAGCAGTTCTTC. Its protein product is CSVGLPREQFF.

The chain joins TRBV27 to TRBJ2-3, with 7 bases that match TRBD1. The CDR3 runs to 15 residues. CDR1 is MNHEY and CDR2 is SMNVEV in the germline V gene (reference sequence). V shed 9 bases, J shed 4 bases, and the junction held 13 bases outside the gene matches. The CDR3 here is CASRSYRDRADTQYF. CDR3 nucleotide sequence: TGTGCCAGTCGTTCCTATAGAGACAGGGCAGATACGCAGTATTTT.

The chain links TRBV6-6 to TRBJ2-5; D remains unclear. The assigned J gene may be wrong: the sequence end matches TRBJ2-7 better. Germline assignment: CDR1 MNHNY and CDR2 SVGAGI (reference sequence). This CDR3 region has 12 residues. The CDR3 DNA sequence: TGTGCCAGCAGGGCGGCTTCCTACGAGCAGTACTTC. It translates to CASRAASYEQYF.

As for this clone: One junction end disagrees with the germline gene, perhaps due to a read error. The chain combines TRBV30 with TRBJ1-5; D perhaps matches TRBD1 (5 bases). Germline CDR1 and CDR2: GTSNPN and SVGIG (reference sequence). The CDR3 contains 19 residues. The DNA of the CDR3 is TGTGGCTGGAGCCCTCGGGGGACCGGGTTGTCCTATAGCAATCAGCCCCAGCATTTT. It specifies CGWSPRGTGLSYSNQPQHF.

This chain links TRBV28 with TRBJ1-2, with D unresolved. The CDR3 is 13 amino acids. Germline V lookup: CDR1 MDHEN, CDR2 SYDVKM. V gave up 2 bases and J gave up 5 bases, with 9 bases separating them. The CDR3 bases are TGTGCCAGCAGTTTAACTTCGCCGTATGGCTACACCTTC. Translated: CASSLTSPYGYTF.

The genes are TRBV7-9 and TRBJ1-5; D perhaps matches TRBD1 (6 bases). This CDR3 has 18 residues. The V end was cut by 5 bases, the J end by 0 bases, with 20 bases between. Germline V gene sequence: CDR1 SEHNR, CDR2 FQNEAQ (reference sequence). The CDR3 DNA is TGTGCCAGCAGCCCCAACCTCCCACAGGGATATAGCAATCAGCCCCAGCATTTT. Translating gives CASSPNLPQGYSNQPQHF.

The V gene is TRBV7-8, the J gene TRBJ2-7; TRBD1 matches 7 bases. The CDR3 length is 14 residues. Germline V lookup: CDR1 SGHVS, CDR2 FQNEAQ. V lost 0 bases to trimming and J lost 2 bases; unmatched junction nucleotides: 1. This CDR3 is CASSLATGTYEQYF. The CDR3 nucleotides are TGTGCCAGCAGCTTAGCGACAGGGACCTACGAGCAGTACTTC.

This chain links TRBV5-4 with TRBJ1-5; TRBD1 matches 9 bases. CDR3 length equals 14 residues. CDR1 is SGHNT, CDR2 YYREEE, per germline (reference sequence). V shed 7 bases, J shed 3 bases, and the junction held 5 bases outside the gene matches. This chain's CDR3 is CASHRQGDNQPQHF. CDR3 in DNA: TGTGCCAGCCACCGACAGGGGGACAATCAGCCCCAGCATTTT.

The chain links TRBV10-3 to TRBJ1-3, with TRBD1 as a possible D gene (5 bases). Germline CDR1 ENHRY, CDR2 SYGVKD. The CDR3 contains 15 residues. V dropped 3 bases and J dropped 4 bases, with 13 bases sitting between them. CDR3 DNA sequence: TGTGCCATCAGTGATTTGGAGGGGAAGGGAAACACCATATATTTT. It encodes CAISDLEGKGNTIYF.

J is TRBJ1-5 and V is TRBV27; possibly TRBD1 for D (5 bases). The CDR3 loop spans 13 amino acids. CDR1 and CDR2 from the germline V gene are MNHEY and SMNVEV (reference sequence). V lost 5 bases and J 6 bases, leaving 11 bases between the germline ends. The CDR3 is CASSLQGFQPQHF. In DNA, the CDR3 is TGTGCCAGCAGTCTCCAGGGATTTCAGCCCCAGCATTTT.

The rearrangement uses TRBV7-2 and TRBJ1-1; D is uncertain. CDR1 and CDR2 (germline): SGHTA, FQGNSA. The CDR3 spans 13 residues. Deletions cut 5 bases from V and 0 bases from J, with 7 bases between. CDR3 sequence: CASSRNMNTEAFF. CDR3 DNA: TGTGCCAGCAGCCGTAATATGAACACTGAAGCTTTCTTT.

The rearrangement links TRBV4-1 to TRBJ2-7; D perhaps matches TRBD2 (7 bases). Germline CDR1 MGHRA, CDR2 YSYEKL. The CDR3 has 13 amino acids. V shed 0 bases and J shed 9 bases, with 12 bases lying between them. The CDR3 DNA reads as TGCGCCAGCAGCCAAGATAGGGGGGGACGGCAGTACTTC. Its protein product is CASSQDRGGRQYF.

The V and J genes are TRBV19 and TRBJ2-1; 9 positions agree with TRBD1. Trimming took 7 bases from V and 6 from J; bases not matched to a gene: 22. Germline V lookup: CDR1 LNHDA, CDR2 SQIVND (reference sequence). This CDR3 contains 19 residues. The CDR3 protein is CASTKDRGSSVTGGNEQFF. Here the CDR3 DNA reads TGTGCCAGTACCAAGGACAGGGGATCTAGCGTCACTGGGGGCAATGAGCAGTTCTTC.

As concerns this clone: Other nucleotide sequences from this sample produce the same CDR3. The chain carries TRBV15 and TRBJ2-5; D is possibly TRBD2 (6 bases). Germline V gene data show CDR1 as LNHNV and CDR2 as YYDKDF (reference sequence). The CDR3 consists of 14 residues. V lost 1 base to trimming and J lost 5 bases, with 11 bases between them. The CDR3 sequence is CATSRGGGGETQYF. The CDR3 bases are TGTGCCACCAGCAGAGGCGGAGGAGGGGAGACCCAGTACTTC. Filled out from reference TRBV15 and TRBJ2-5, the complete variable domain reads DAMVIQNPRYQVTQFGKPVTLSCSQTLNHNVMYWYQQKSSQAPKLLFHYYDKDFNNEADTPDNFQSRRPNTSFCFLDIRSPGLGDTAMYLCATSRGGGGETQYFGPGTRLLVL.

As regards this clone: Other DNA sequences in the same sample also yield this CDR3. The CDR3: CASSLVGGAKNIQYF. The CDR3 coding sequence is TGTGCCAGCAGCTTAGTGGGGGGGGCCAAAAACATTCAGTACTTC. The rearrangement joins TRBV7-9 to TRBJ2-4, with 7 bases lining up with TRBD2. After removal of 1 base from V and 1 base from J, the junction contained 1 base not matched to a gene. Germline CDR1 and CDR2: SEHNR and FQNEAQ (reference sequence). The CDR3 has 15 amino acids.

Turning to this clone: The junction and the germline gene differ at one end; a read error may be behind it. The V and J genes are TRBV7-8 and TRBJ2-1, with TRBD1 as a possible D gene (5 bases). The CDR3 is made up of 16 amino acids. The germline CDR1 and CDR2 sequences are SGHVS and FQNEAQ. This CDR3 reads CASSLGYRGRGNVQFF. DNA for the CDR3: TGTGCCAGCAGCTTAGGGTATAGGGGCCGCGGCAATGTGCAGTTCTTC.

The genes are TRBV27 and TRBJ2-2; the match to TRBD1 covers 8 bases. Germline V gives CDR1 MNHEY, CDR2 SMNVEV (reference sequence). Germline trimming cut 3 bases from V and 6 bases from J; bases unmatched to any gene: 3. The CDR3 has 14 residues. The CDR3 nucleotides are TGTGCCAGCAGTTTGACAGGGGATGCCGGGGAGCTGTTTTTT. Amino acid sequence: CASSLTGDAGELFF.

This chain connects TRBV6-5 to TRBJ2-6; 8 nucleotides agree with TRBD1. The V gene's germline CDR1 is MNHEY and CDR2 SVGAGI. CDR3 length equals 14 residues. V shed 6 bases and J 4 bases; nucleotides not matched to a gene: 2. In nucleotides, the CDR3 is TGTGCCAGCAGCGGACAGGGAGGGGCCAACGTCCTGACTTTC. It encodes CASSGQGGANVLTF.

The CDR3 loop reads CASSLGADSYEQYF. The CDR3 DNA reads as TGTGCCAGCAGCTTGGGTGCAGACTCCTACGAGCAGTACTTC. V and J are TRBV5-5 and TRBJ2-7; no clear D. This CDR3 spans 14 amino acids. Germline V lookup: CDR1 SGHKS, CDR2 YYEKEE (reference sequence). The germline V and J ends were trimmed by 0 bases and 0 bases, with 7 bases remaining between them.

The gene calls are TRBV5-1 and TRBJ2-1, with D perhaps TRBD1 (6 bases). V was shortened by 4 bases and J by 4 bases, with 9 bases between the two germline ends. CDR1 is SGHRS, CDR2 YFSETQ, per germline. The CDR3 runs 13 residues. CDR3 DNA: TGCGCCAGCAGCACGACAGGATACAATGAGCAGTTCTTC. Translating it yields CASSTTGYNEQFF.

The CDR3 coding sequence is TGTGCCAGCAGTGGGGTGACAGGGACCGAGCAGTACTTC. Translated: CASSGVTGTEQYF. The chain couples TRBV25-1 to TRBJ2-5; 7 nucleotides agree with TRBD1. The J call may be wrong; the DNA end is better matched by TRBJ2-7. CDR1 and CDR2 from the germline V gene are MGHDK and SYGVNS. The CDR3 contains 13 residues.

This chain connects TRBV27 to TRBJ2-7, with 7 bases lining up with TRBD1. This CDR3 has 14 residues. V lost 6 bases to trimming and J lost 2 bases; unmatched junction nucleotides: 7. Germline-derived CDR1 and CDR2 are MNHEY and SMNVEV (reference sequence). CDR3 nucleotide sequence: TGTGCCAGCAGACGACCGGGACAGACCTACGAGCAGTACTTC. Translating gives CASRRPGQTYEQYF.

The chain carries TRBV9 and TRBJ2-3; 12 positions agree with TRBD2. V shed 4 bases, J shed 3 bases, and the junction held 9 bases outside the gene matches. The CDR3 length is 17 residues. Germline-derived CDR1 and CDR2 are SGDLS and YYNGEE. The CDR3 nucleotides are TGTGCCAGCAGCCCCCGCCCTAGCGGGAGGGCTACAGATACGCAGTATTTT. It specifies CASSPRPSGRATDTQYF.

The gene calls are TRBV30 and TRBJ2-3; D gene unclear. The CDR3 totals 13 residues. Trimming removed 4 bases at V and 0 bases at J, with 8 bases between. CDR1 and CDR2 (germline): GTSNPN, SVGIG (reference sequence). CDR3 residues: CAWTWQSTDTQYF. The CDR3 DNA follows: TGTGCCTGGACTTGGCAGAGCACAGATACGCAGTATTTT.